One sample yielded the 25 T cell receptor beta chains listed below, sequenced in a study of shared clonotypes between healthy human individuals. TCRdb's copy holds only in-frame clones and misses some; the assay was immunoSEQ multiplex PCR. The sample includes 730,000 or so clones, more than 70% of them seen just once. The sample comprised memory CD4+ T cells sorted from blood. Specified subset: CD45RA-negative fraction. Receptor source: a woman aged 30 to 39 in good health.

The V gene is TRBV29-1, the J gene TRBJ2-7; 8 bases agree with TRBD1. Trimming removed 5 bases from V and 4 bases from J; junction bases left unmatched: 16. Germline V gives CDR1 SQVTM, CDR2 ANQGSEA. The CDR3 is 16 amino acids. The CDR3 is CSVQIAGQGARYEQYF. The CDR3 DNA reads as TGCAGCGTTCAAATTGCAGGCCAGGGGGCTAGGTACGAGCAGTACTTC.

This clone was recorded once. The chain recombines TRBV28 with TRBJ2-5, with D possibly matching TRBD1 (6 bases). Deletions cut 5 bases from V and 1 base from J, with 17 bases between. The CDR3 is made up of 16 amino acids. The germline CDR1 and CDR2 sequences are MDHEN and SYDVKM. The CDR3, as DNA: TGTGCCAGCAGTCCCCATATTTTACAGGGCCAAGAGACCCAGTACTTC. Protein product: CASSPHILQGQETQYF.

This clone has more than one count but fewer than ten. The same CDR3 also results from other DNA sequences found in this sample. CDR3 nucleotides: TGTGCCAGCAGTGAAGCGACTAATGAAAAACTGTTTTTT. This gives the protein CASSEATNEKLFF. This chain connects TRBV6-1 to TRBJ1-4, with D uncertain. Germline V CDR1 and CDR2: MNHNS, SASEGT. V was trimmed by 0 bases and J by 2 bases, leaving 1 base between them. The CDR3 is 13 residues long.

This rearrangement joins TRBV11-1 to TRBJ2-1; 7 nucleotides align to TRBD1. Germline V gives CDR1 SGHAT, CDR2 FQDESV (reference sequence). The V and J ends lost 5 bases and 5 bases, in that order; junction bases with no gene match: 9. CDR3 size: 15 residues. The DNA of the CDR3 is TGTGCCAGCAGCCCCTCGGACAGGCGGCACAATGAGCAGTTCTTC. Its translation is CASSPSDRRHNEQFF.

The gene calls are TRBV28 and TRBJ2-5; 8 bases line up with TRBD2. The J call may be incorrect, as the DNA end agrees better with TRBJ2-7. Germline CDR1 MDHEN, CDR2 SYDVKM. The CDR3 spans 15 residues. CDR3 sequence: CASSTSGSPGYEQYF. The CDR3 DNA sequence: TGTGCCAGCAGCACAAGCGGGAGCCCCGGGTACGAGCAGTACTTC.

The rearrangement joins TRBV19 to TRBJ2-2, with 7 bases fitting TRBD2. CDR1 and CDR2 from the germline V gene are LNHDA and SQIVND (reference sequence). This CDR3 is built from 18 residues. Trimming cost V 0 bases and J 7 bases; bases outside gene matches: 14. DNA for the CDR3: TGTGCCAGTAGTATAGATCAAAGGGCGGGAGCCTGGGGCGGGGAGCTGTTTTTT. It encodes CASSIDQRAGAWGGELFF.

This rearrangement joins TRBV4-2 to TRBJ2-7; no definite D call. The CDR3 sequence is 15 residues long. Trimming left V 0 bases short and J 5 bases short, with 14 bases between. Germline lookup yields CDR1 LGHNA and CDR2 YNFKEQ. CDR3 coding DNA: TGTGCCAGCAGCCAAGATGAAGCCCAACCAAACGAGCAGTACTTC. It translates to CASSQDEAQPNEQYF.

The rearrangement joins TRBV5-1 to TRBJ2-3, with TRBD2 matching 8 bases. The CDR3 length is 16 residues. Trimming took 3 bases from V and 1 from J; bases not matched to a gene: 7. In germline, CDR1 is SGHRS, CDR2 YFSETQ. The CDR3 region has the DNA TGCGCCAGCAGCTCGTTAGCGGGAAGCGGCACAGATACGCAGTATTTT. This translates into CASSSLAGSGTDTQYF.

For the CDR3, the DNA is TGTGCCAGCAGTTTACACAGGGGAAATGGCTACACCTTC. Translating gives CASSLHRGNGYTF. This chain connects TRBV6-1 to TRBJ1-2; TRBD1 matches at 7 bases. The germline V gene encodes CDR1 MNHNS and CDR2 SASEGT. This CDR3 is 13 amino acids long. V was clipped by 5 bases and J by 6 bases; unmatched bases: 6.

This clone was counted a few times. Additional DNA sequences in this sample encode the identical CDR3. The rearrangement links TRBV18 to TRBJ2-7; D is perhaps TRBD2 (6 bases). Germline V CDR1 and CDR2: KGHSH, LQKENI. The CDR3 is made up of 13 amino acids. V was pared by 3 bases and J by 0 bases, with 6 bases between. CDR3 sequence (DNA): TGTGCCAGCTCACCGGGACTCTCCTACGAGCAGTACTTC. It translates to CASSPGLSYEQYF.

The rearrangement links TRBV14 to TRBJ1-2; D uncertain. Trimming took 4 bases from V and 3 from J, leaving 18 bases between them. Germline values: CDR1 SGHDN, CDR2 FVKESK. This CDR3 region has 16 residues. The DNA for the CDR3 is TGTGCCAGCAGCCGAGCCGACTTACAATGGGACTATGGCTACACCTTC. Translating it yields CASSRADLQWDYGYTF.

The chain joins TRBV10-3 to TRBJ2-3, with 8 bases that match TRBD2. Germline assignment: CDR1 ENHRY and CDR2 SYGVKD. The junction had 6 bases not matched to a gene; V was cut back by 8 bases and J by 2 bases. The CDR3 loop spans 14 amino acids. CDR3 region: CAIGGLASTDTQYF. DNA for the CDR3: TGTGCCATCGGCGGACTAGCCTCCACAGATACGCAGTATTTT.

This chain joins TRBV5-1 and TRBJ2-1, with D perhaps matching TRBD1 (5 bases). The CDR3 is made up of 14 amino acids. V lost 1 base to trimming and J lost 4 bases, with 9 bases between them. CDR1 SGHRS and CDR2 YFSETQ come from the germline V gene. CDR3 sequence reads: CASSLNPGYNEQFF. CDR3 nucleotide sequence: TGCGCCAGCAGCTTGAATCCAGGGTACAATGAGCAGTTCTTC.

The rearrangement uses TRBV7-8 and TRBJ2-3; D might be TRBD2 (5 bases). Trimming removed 4 bases at V and 2 bases at J, with 10 bases between. Germline loops: CDR1 SGHVS, CDR2 FQNEAQ. The CDR3 is made up of 14 amino acids. CDR3 region: CASSSQTNTDTQYF. The CDR3 coding sequence is TGTGCCAGCAGCTCACAGACTAACACAGATACGCAGTATTTT.

The chain carries TRBV5-1 and TRBJ2-1, with D possibly matching TRBD2 (6 bases). The CDR3 consists of 15 residues. The V gene's germline CDR1 is SGHRS and CDR2 YFSETQ. V lost 8 bases, J lost 5 bases, and 20 bases lay in between. In nucleotides, the CDR3 is TGCGCCAGTCGAGGACACAGCGGGCTGAACAATGAGCAGTTCTTC. Translating gives CASRGHSGLNNEQFF.

In this sample, this clone turned up once. The chain uses TRBV12-5 and TRBJ1-1; TRBD1 agrees at 9 bases. The CDR3 contains 14 residues. The germline V gene encodes CDR1 LGHNT and CDR2 FRNRAP. J lost 4 bases, V lost 6 bases, and 6 bases had no gene match. The CDR3 is CASGSGTGITEAFF. CDR3 DNA sequence: TGTGCTAGTGGATCCGGGACAGGGATCACTGAAGCTTTCTTT.

This chain connects TRBV7-7 to TRBJ2-1; a weak D match, TRBD2 (9 bases). Trimming shortened V by 5 bases and J by 10 bases, and 21 bases separated the two germline ends. The CDR3 covers 15 residues. The V gene's germline CDR1 is SSHAT and CDR2 FNYEAQ (reference sequence). CDR3 in amino acids: CASSPRSSGTGEQFF. In DNA, the CDR3 is TGTGCCAGCAGCCCGCGGTCTAGCGGGACAGGCGAGCAGTTCTTC.

This chain links TRBV28 with TRBJ2-7, with 13 bases lining up with TRBD2. Germline CDR1 MDHEN, CDR2 SYDVKM. CDR3 length equals 14 residues. With V trimmed by 8 bases and J by 3 bases, 4 bases remained unmatched. The CDR3 region is CASRRTSGSYEQYF. CDR3 DNA sequence: TGTGCCAGCCGTAGGACTAGCGGGAGCTACGAGCAGTACTTC.

Only a few counts were recorded for this clone. V usage is TRBV6-5 and J usage is TRBJ2-2, with 10 nucleotides matching TRBD2. V trimming: 10 bases; J trimming: 5 bases; junction bases outside the gene matches: 10. This CDR3 has 15 amino acids. Germline V CDR1 and CDR2: MNHEY, SVGAGI. CDR3 sequence (DNA): TGTGCCACCAAAGGAGCGGGAGGGCCTACCGGGGAGCTGTTTTTT. Amino acids: CATKGAGGPTGELFF.

The chain carries TRBV19 and TRBJ1-2; 8 bases line up with TRBD1. The CDR3 totals 17 residues. Trimming removed 6 bases from V and 3 bases from J; junction bases left unmatched: 15. Germline CDR1 reads LNHDA; CDR2 reads SQIVND (reference sequence). CDR3 amino acids: CASSTVDRGQMHYGYTF. The CDR3, as DNA: TGTGCCAGTAGCACCGTCGACAGGGGACAAATGCACTATGGCTACACCTTC.

This clone was recorded a few times. A much larger clone differs by one base, so this may be a read error. Other DNA sequences from this sample encode an identical CDR3 as well. This chain connects TRBV9 to TRBJ2-2; D might be TRBD1 (5 bases). Trimming removed 2 bases at V and 4 bases at J, with 6 bases between. The length of the CDR3 is 13 residues. Germline V gene lookup returns CDR1 SGDLS and CDR2 YYNGEE. CDR3 DNA sequence: TGTGCCAGCAGCGTTCAGGGCACCGGGGAGCTGTTTTTT. Its translation: CASSVQGTGELFF.

J is TRBJ2-5 and V is TRBV7-8; D gene ambiguous. With 1 base removed from V and 1 base from J, the gap between germline ends came to 7 bases. Germline CDR1 is SGHVS and CDR2 is FQNEAQ. The CDR3 has 14 residues. CDR3 bases: TGTGCCAGCAGCTTAGGGTGGAGCCAAGAGACCCAGTACTTC. Translation gives CASSLGWSQETQYF.

This clone was counted a single time. Different DNA sequences within this sample yield the same CDR3. V and J are TRBV2 and TRBJ2-1, with 8 bases that match TRBD2. CDR3 length: 15 amino acids. Germline CDR1 is SNHLY and CDR2 is FYNNEI. J was trimmed by 3 bases and V by 3 bases; bases with no gene match: 4. This chain's CDR3 is CASSEGTSGYNEQFF. The CDR3 DNA follows: TGTGCCAGCAGTGAGGGAACTAGCGGCTACAATGAGCAGTTCTTC.

CDR3 coding DNA: TGTGCCAGCAGGCCCCCACACCTTAGCAATCAGCCCCAGCATTTT. Encoded protein: CASRPPHLSNQPQHF. This chain links TRBV28 with TRBJ1-5; D not resolved. V was trimmed by 6 bases and J by 0 bases, leaving 12 bases between them. The germline V gene encodes CDR1 MDHEN and CDR2 SYDVKM. The CDR3 consists of 15 residues.

CDR3 loop: CASSLRTTGTKNIQYF. The CDR3 region has the DNA TGTGCCAGCAGCTTACGGACTACGGGTACCAAAAACATTCAGTACTTC. The rearrangement links TRBV11-2 to TRBJ2-4; D perhaps matches TRBD2 (6 bases). Trimming pared 2 bases from V and 2 bases from J, leaving 13 bases between. There are 16 residues in the CDR3. Germline V CDR1 and CDR2: SGHAT, FQNNGV. Filled out from reference TRBV11-2 and TRBJ2-4, the complete variable domain reads EAGVAQSPRYKIIEKRQSVAFWCNPISGHATLYWYQQILGQGPKLLIQFQNNGVVDDSQLPKDRFSAERLKGVDSTLKIQPAKLEDSAVYLCASSLRTTGTKNIQYFGAGTRLSVL.